This passage covers 28 T cell receptor beta chains from one sample sequenced in a study of tissue T cells after allogeneic stem cell transplantation (dated by TCRdb to between 2022 and 2023). Interpreted using the paper, the time point label stands for: mouse harvest day 14 after allogeneic transplant. Each mouse graft, delivered by tail vein injection, combined 10^6 splenic CD5+ T cells with 10^7 T-cell-depleted bone marrow cells. The library was generated by the immunoSEQ multiplex PCR assay. This is the immuneACCESS table as TCRdb keeps it, with only in-frame sequences that have V and J called. A part of the clones is gone; compared with another copy, unresolved V genes explain less than half, and the rest is unexplained. The sample table shows 6,000 to 9,500 clones, and over 30% are seen once. The leading ten clones occupy around 6.4% of the sample. Sequenced material: skin. These receptors were obtained from a female BALB/c mouse given C57BL/6 T cells with graft-versus-host disease after an allogeneic hematopoietic cell transplant.

This clone was counted only a few times. Gene names refer to mouse genes. CDR3 sequence reads: CASSLLQGDTLYF. Incomplete CDR3 DNA: TGTGCCAGCAGTCTGTTACAGGGGGACACCTTGTAC. The chain joins TRBV26 to TRBJ2-4; 8 bases align to TRBD1. Sequencing ends 1 residue short of the CDR3 end; the germline J gene provides the rest. The germline V gene encodes CDR1 KGHPV and CDR2 FQNQEV (reference sequence). This CDR3 contains 13 residues. The J segment lost 7 bases and the V segment lost 1 base, leaving 1 base of the junction unmatched. Based on the CDR3 plus reference TRBV26 and TRBJ2-4, the full variable domain is NSKVIQTPRYLVKGQGQKAKMRCIPEKGHPVVFWYQQNKNNEFKFLINFQNQEVLQQIDMTEKRFSAECPSNSPCSLEIQSSEAGDSALYLCASSLLQGDTLYFGAGTRLSVL.

Details on this clone: Gene names refer to mouse genes. From the germline J gene comes the end of the CDR3, since the read stops 1 residue before it. V is TRBV5 and J is TRBJ2-3, with 7 bases fitting TRBD2. Germline CDR1 LGHNA, CDR2 YNLKQL (reference sequence). The CDR3 runs to 14 residues. V lost 0 bases, J lost 3 bases, and 0 bases stayed unmatched. The CDR3 bases that were read are TGTGCCAGCAGCCAAGACTGGGGGGCAGAAACGCTGTAT. Its protein is CASSQDWGAETLY. From start to end, the CDR3 is CASSQDWGAETLYF.

This clone was detected only a few times. Genes and germline are mouse. The read ends 1 residue shy of where the CDR3 ends; the end is completed using the germline J gene. This chain uses TRBV26 with TRBJ2-5; TRBD2 might be the D (5 bases). In germline, CDR1 is KGHPV, CDR2 FQNQEV (reference sequence). CDR3 size: 13 residues. Trimming left V 7 bases short and J 2 bases short, with 10 bases between. The DNA read from the CDR3 is TGTGCCAGCATCGCTGGGAGCCAAGACACCCAGTAC. Translation gives CASIAGSQDTQY. The CDR3 in full is CASIAGSQDTQYF.

Comment on this clone: Germline and genes here are mouse. Read sequence stops 1 residue before the CDR3 end, and the germline J gene provides the missing end. The rearrangement uses TRBV12-2 and TRBJ2-7; 8 nucleotides align to TRBD2. The CDR3 spans 15 residues. Germline loops: CDR1 SGHLS, CDR2 HYDKME. V dropped 2 bases and J dropped 0; count of bases not matched to a gene: 5. The covered CDR3 bases are TGTGCCAGCTCTCCCGGACTGGGTAGCTCCTATGAACAGTAC. Its protein product is CASSPGLGSSYEQY. In full, the CDR3 is CASSPGLGSSYEQYF. The full variable domain, with the rest looked up from reference TRBV12-2 and TRBJ2-7, is NSGVVQSPRYIIKGKGERSILKCIPISGHLSVAWYQQTQGQELKFFIQHYDKMERDKGNLPSRFSVQQFDDYHSEMNMSALELEDSAVYFCASSPGLGSSYEQYFGPGTRLTVL.

Details on this clone: Germline and genes: mouse. Coverage ceases 1 residue before the CDR3 finishes, and the germline J gene fills in the end. The gene calls are TRBV5 and TRBJ2-7, with 10 bases matching TRBD2. Germline V gene sequence: CDR1 LGHNA, CDR2 YNLKQL (reference sequence). Unmatched junction bases numbered 2, after V lost 4 bases and J lost 2 bases. The CDR3 runs 14 residues. CDR3 sequence: CASSLTGGAYEQYF. Partial CDR3 DNA: TGTGCCAGCAGCCTTACTGGGGGGGCCTATGAACAGTAC.

Only a few counts were recorded for this clone. Gene names are the mouse ones. The read gets to within 1 residue of the CDR3 end, and the germline J gene fills in the rest. The chain joins TRBV13-3 to TRBJ1-3; D gene ambiguous. From germline, CDR1 is NNHDY and CDR2 SYVADS. This CDR3 has 14 residues. Trimming shortened V by 2 bases and J by 0 bases, and 6 bases separated the two germline ends. The CDR3 reads CASSEASSGNTLYF. Incomplete CDR3 DNA: TGTGCCAGCAGTGAAGCCAGTTCTGGAAATACGCTCTAT.

This clone was seen only a few times. The gene symbols are mouse symbols. The read stops 1 residue short of the end of the CDR3; the missing end is completed from the germline J gene. This chain connects TRBV26 to TRBJ2-3, with TRBD2 identical over 11 bases. J lost 2 bases, V lost 6 bases, and 4 bases had no gene match. CDR3 length: 15 amino acids. Germline assignment: CDR1 KGHPV and CDR2 FQNQEV (reference sequence). Incomplete CDR3 DNA: TGTGCCAGCAGCCGGGGACTGGGGGATGCAGAAACGCTGTAT. The encoded protein is CASSRGLGDAETLY. The whole CDR3 region reads CASSRGLGDAETLYF.

Notes on this clone: Genes and germline come from the mouse. Coverage ceases 1 residue before the CDR3 finishes, and the germline J gene fills in the end. The chain carries TRBV13-2 and TRBJ2-7, with 11 positions matching TRBD2. Germline CDR1 NNHNN, CDR2 SYGAGS (reference sequence). The CDR3 sequence is 14 residues long. V was pared by 6 bases and J by 5 bases, with 7 bases of the junction left unmatched. This CDR3 reads CASASTGGADEQYF. The sequenced part of the CDR3 DNA is TGTGCCAGCGCCTCTACTGGGGGGGCGGATGAACAGTAC.

In regard to this clone: The gene names here belong to mouse. Read coverage stops 1 residue before the CDR3 terminus; the germline J gene supplies the remainder. This rearrangement joins TRBV13-3 to TRBJ2-4; the D gene is possibly TRBD1 (6 bases). The ends were cut back, 2 bases at V and 0 bases at J, with 7 bases in the middle. Germline CDR1 and CDR2: NNHDY and SYVADS. The CDR3 runs to 14 residues. The CDR3 sequence is CASSDRGSQNTLYF. CDR3 bases read: TGTGCCAGCAGTGACAGGGGTAGTCAAAACACCTTGTAC.

This clone is categorized as medium-sized. Genes and germline are mouse. The CDR3 end lies 1 residue beyond the end of the read and is filled in from the germline J gene. This chain connects TRBV23 to TRBJ1-4; the D call of TRBD1 is as the table states it, not checked on the DNA. Germline V CDR1 and CDR2: KGHTA, FQNQQP. The CDR3 extends over 14 amino acids. The CDR3 loop is CSSSPGHSNERLFF. The part of the CDR3 DNA that was read is TGCTCCAGCAGTCCGGGACATTCCAACGAAAGATTATTT.

This clone ranks as medium-sized. These gene names are mouse names. The read comes to an end 1 residue before the CDR3 does, leaving the germline J gene to fill in the end. Other nucleotide sequences in the sample specify the same CDR3. The J gene is TRBJ1-3, the V gene TRBV26, with D maybe TRBD1 (5 bases). V dropped 3 bases and J dropped 3 bases, with 9 bases sitting between them. The CDR3 loop spans 14 amino acids. CDR1 is KGHPV and CDR2 is FQNQEV in the germline V gene (reference sequence). The covered CDR3 bases are TGTGCCAGCAGTCTAGGCAGGGATGGAAATACGCTCTAT. It is translated as CASSLGRDGNTLY. The full CDR3 sequence reads CASSLGRDGNTLYF. The whole variable domain, remainder taken from reference TRBV26 and TRBJ1-3, is NSKVIQTPRYLVKGQGQKAKMRCIPEKGHPVVFWYQQNKNNEFKFLINFQNQEVLQQIDMTEKRFSAECPSNSPCSLEIQSSEAGDSALYLCASSLGRDGNTLYFGEGSRLIVV.

For this clone: These gene names are mouse names. The DNA ends 1 residue before the CDR3 does, and the rest of the CDR3 is filled in from the germline J gene. The rearrangement links TRBV1 to TRBJ2-5, with 7 bases that match TRBD1. CDR1 is NSQYPW, CDR2 LRSPGD, per germline (reference sequence). The V segment lost 1 base and the J segment 8 bases; nucleotides outside the gene matches: 6. CDR3 length: 14 amino acids. The sequenced CDR3 bases are TGCACCTGCAGTGCAGGAACAGGGGCGGCCACCCAGTAC. As protein: CTCSAGTGAATQY. The complete CDR3 reads CTCSAGTGAATQYF. The variable domain in full, completed from reference TRBV1 and TRBJ2-5, reads VTLLEQNPRWRLVPRGQAVNLRCILKNSQYPWMSWYQQDLQKQLQWLFTLRSPGDKEVKSLPGADYLATRVTDTELRLQVANMSQGRTLYCTCSAGTGAATQYFGPGTRLLVL.

Worth noting for this clone: Mouse gene names apply. The sequence runs out 1 residue before the end of the CDR3; the remainder is reconstructed from the germline J gene. V usage is TRBV26 and J usage is TRBJ1-6, with 7 positions matching TRBD1. TRBJ1-6 is an open reading frame, and its role is uncertain. Trimming removed 5 bases from V and 5 bases from J; junction bases left unmatched: 0. CDR1 and CDR2 (germline): KGHPV, FQNQEV (reference sequence). The CDR3 length is 13 residues. Incomplete CDR3 DNA: TGTGCCAGCAGTGGGACAGATAATTCGCCCCTCTAC. Its protein is CASSGTDNSPLY. The complete CDR3 sequence is CASSGTDNSPLYF.

Turning to this clone: With a much larger clone just one base away, this may be a read error. Germline and genes here are mouse. The CDR3 is cut off 1 residue early in the read; its end comes from the germline J gene. The genes are TRBV26 and TRBJ2-4; D not resolved. Germline V gene data show CDR1 as KGHPV and CDR2 as FQNQEV (reference sequence). The CDR3 loop spans 14 amino acids. Trimming took off 2 bases at V and 0 bases at J, with 6 bases between the two ends. The CDR3 DNA, read in part, is TGTGCCAGCAGTCTGGCCAATAGTCAAAACACCTTGTAC. Translated, it gives CASSLANSQNTLY. The whole CDR3 protein reads CASSLANSQNTLYF. Supplemented by reference TRBV26 and TRBJ2-4, the full variable domain reads NSKVIQTPRYLVKGQGQKAKMRCIPEKGHPVVFWYQQNKNNEFKFLINFQNQEVLQQIDMTEKRFSAECPSNSPCSLEIQSSEAGDSALYLCASSLANSQNTLYFGAGTRLSVL.

About this clone: Genes here carry mouse names. CDR3 sequence: CASSPPGRFSNERLFF. The sequenced part of the CDR3 DNA is TGTGCCAGCAGTCCCCCGGGACGCTTTTCCAACGAAAGATTATTT. V usage is TRBV26 and J usage is TRBJ1-4, with a tentative D call TRBD1 (5 bases). Read data end 1 residue before the CDR3 end; the end is taken from the germline J gene. Germline CDR1 is KGHPV and CDR2 is FQNQEV (reference sequence). The CDR3 is made up of 16 amino acids. V lost 4 bases and J lost 0, with 12 bases in between. The entire variable domain, with the rest obtained from reference TRBV26 and TRBJ1-4, is as follows: NSKVIQTPRYLVKGQGQKAKMRCIPEKGHPVVFWYQQNKNNEFKFLINFQNQEVLQQIDMTEKRFSAECPSNSPCSLEIQSSEAGDSALYLCASSPPGRFSNERLFFGHGTKLSVL.

A remark on this clone: Gene names and germline match the mouse. The read ends 1 residue before the CDR3 terminus; that terminus is restored from the germline J gene. This rearrangement joins TRBV26 to TRBJ2-2; 7 nucleotides align to TRBD1. Germline CDR1 KGHPV, CDR2 FQNQEV (reference sequence). CDR3 size: 14 residues. V dropped 6 bases and J dropped 4; count of bases not matched to a gene: 5. CDR3 residues: CASSRQGVTGQLYF. CDR3 DNA, as far as it was read: TGTGCCAGCAGCCGACAGGGCGTCACCGGGCAGCTCTAC.

Notes on this clone: Mouse gene names and germline throughout. Read sequence stops 1 residue before the CDR3 end, and the germline J gene provides the missing end. This chain uses TRBV13-3 with TRBJ2-2; 10 nucleotides align to TRBD2. The germline V gene encodes CDR1 NNHDY and CDR2 SYVADS. V shed 6 bases and J 3 bases; nucleotides not matched to a gene: 5. The CDR3 is made up of 15 amino acids. CDR3 sequence: CASIWGGADTGQLYF. The covered CDR3 bases are TGTGCCAGCATCTGGGGGGGCGCTGACACCGGGCAGCTCTAC. Complete variable domain (other parts from reference TRBV13-3 and TRBJ2-2): EAAVTQSPRSKVAVTGGKVTLSCHQTNNHDYMYWYRQDTGHGLRLIHYSYVADSTEKGDIPDGYKASRPSQENFSLILELASLSQTAVYFCASIWGGADTGQLYFGEGSKLTVL.

About this clone: Any gene name here is a mouse gene name. CDR3 in amino acids: CASSRRNSGNTLYF. The sequenced CDR3 bases are TGTGCCAGCAGTCGCAGAAATTCTGGAAATACGCTCTAT. This chain connects TRBV26 to TRBJ1-3; no reliable D call. Read data end 1 residue before the CDR3 end; the end is taken from the germline J gene. V was clipped by 4 bases and J by 0 bases, with 7 bases between them. The CDR3 consists of 14 residues. Looked up from germline, CDR1 is KGHPV and CDR2 is FQNQEV (reference sequence). The whole variable domain, remainder taken from reference TRBV26 and TRBJ1-3, is NSKVIQTPRYLVKGQGQKAKMRCIPEKGHPVVFWYQQNKNNEFKFLINFQNQEVLQQIDMTEKRFSAECPSNSPCSLEIQSSEAGDSALYLCASSRRNSGNTLYFGEGSRLIVV.

About this clone: Any gene name here is a mouse gene name. From the germline J gene comes the end of the CDR3, since the read stops 1 residue before it. This rearrangement joins TRBV5 to TRBJ2-5, with D uncertain. This CDR3 contains 14 residues. Germline V gene data show CDR1 as LGHNA and CDR2 as YNLKQL (reference sequence). Trimming stripped 0 bases from V and 3 bases from J, with 7 bases between. CDR3 sequence reads: CASSQEPIQDTQYF. CDR3 bases read: TGTGCCAGCAGCCAAGAACCAATACAAGACACCCAGTAC.

Worth noting for this clone: Germline and genes: mouse. The CDR3 is cut off 1 residue early in the read; its end comes from the germline J gene. The rearrangement joins TRBV23 to TRBJ2-3; the table's TRBD2 call for D was not verified on the DNA. Germline V CDR1 and CDR2: KGHTA, FQNQQP. CDR3 length equals 15 residues. CDR3 in amino acids: CSSSQGLGSAETLYF. The DNA read from the CDR3 is TGCTCCAGCAGTCAAGGTCTGGGTAGTGCAGAAACGCTGTAT.

This clone has just a few counts. Germline and genes here are mouse. The read ends 1 residue early relative to the CDR3; the germline J gene fills the gap. The chain recombines TRBV13-2 with TRBJ2-1, with D possibly being TRBD1 or TRBD2 (6 bases each). V gave up 2 bases and J gave up 6 bases, with 9 bases separating them. The germline gives CDR1 NNHNN, CDR2 SYGAGS (reference sequence). The CDR3 extends over 13 amino acids. The sequenced part of the CDR3 DNA is TGTGCCAGCGGTGAATGGGGGCCTGCTGAGCAGTTC. Translated: CASGEWGPAEQF. The entire CDR3 protein is CASGEWGPAEQFF.

By proportion, this clone is medium-sized. Gene names and germline match the mouse. Read data end 1 residue before the CDR3 end; the end is taken from the germline J gene. The V and J genes are TRBV5 and TRBJ2-5; D may be TRBD1 (5 bases). The CDR3 contains 14 residues. The ends were cut back, 5 bases at V and 0 bases at J, with 9 bases in the middle. The germline V gene has CDR1 LGHNA and CDR2 YNLKQL (reference sequence). The sequenced part of the CDR3 DNA is TGTGCCAGCAGCTCACAGGCTAACCAAGACACCCAGTAC. Its protein is CASSSQANQDTQY. The full CDR3 sequence reads CASSSQANQDTQYF.

Sample share makes this clone large. Mouse gene names and germline throughout. The read terminates 1 residue before the CDR3 end, so the remaining end is supplied by the germline J gene. This sequence joins TRBV5 and TRBJ2-5; tentatively, D is TRBD1 or TRBD2 (5 bases each). V was pared by 0 bases and J by 2 bases, with 9 bases between. CDR3 length: 15 amino acids. The germline CDR1 and CDR2 sequences are LGHNA and YNLKQL (reference sequence). CDR3 residues: CASSQDGASQDTQYF. The part of the CDR3 DNA that was read is TGTGCCAGCAGCCAAGATGGGGCATCCCAAGACACCCAGTAC.

Note on this clone: Gene names are mouse gene names. The read falls 1 residue short of the CDR3 end, and the missing part is taken from the germline J gene. The V gene is TRBV15, the J gene TRBJ1-1, with TRBD1 matching over 7 bases. The ends lost 4 bases at V and 1 base at J; junction bases unmatched: 0. Looked up from germline, CDR1 is SGHND and CDR2 is FRSKSL. CDR3 length equals 13 residues. CDR3 in amino acids: CASSWDRNTEVFF. The part of the CDR3 DNA that was read is TGTGCCAGCAGTTGGGACAGAAACACAGAAGTCTTC.

Notes on this clone: Gene names follow the mouse nomenclature. The read gets to within 1 residue of the CDR3 end, and the germline J gene fills in the rest. The V gene is TRBV24, the J gene TRBJ2-1, with D possibly TRBD1 on 5 matching bases. This CDR3 has 14 residues. V lost 4 bases, J lost 1 base, and 8 bases lay in between. The germline V gene has CDR1 KGHTA and CDR2 FRNEEI. The CDR3: CASSPRVNYAEQFF. Incomplete CDR3 DNA: TGTGCCAGCAGTCCCAGGGTGAACTATGCTGAGCAGTTC.

Turning to this clone: Mouse germline and gene names are used. The read halts 1 residue ahead of the CDR3 end, with the missing end drawn from the germline J gene. V usage is TRBV12-2 and J usage is TRBJ1-5; no definite D call. Trimming pared 0 bases from V and 3 bases from J, leaving 8 bases between. Looked up from germline, CDR1 is SGHLS and CDR2 is HYDKME. This CDR3 contains 14 residues. The sequenced CDR3 bases are TGTGCCAGCTCTCTCGGGGTGGGCAACCAGGCTCCGCTT. It specifies CASSLGVGNQAPL. The full CDR3 protein reads CASSLGVGNQAPLF.

This clone was observed a handful of times. Mouse germline and gene names are used. The CDR3 end is not reached by the read, which stops 1 residue before it; the germline J gene fills it in. The genes are TRBV5 and TRBJ1-3; 7 nucleotides match TRBD1. CDR1 and CDR2 from the germline V gene are LGHNA and YNLKQL (reference sequence). Germline trimming cut 4 bases from V and 2 bases from J; bases unmatched to any gene: 2. The CDR3 consists of 14 residues. CDR3 sequence: CASSPGGAGNTLYF. CDR3 bases read: TGTGCCAGCAGCCCAGGGGGAGCTGGAAATACGCTCTAT.

Turning to this clone: All gene names here are mouse names. With the read ending 1 residue before the CDR3 end, the germline J gene is used to fill in that end. The chain is built from TRBV24 and TRBJ2-7; TRBD1 is a possible D gene (6 bases). CDR3 size: 13 residues. Germline V CDR1 and CDR2: KGHTA, FRNEEI. Trimming shortened V by 6 bases and J by 3 bases, and 12 bases separated the two germline ends. The CDR3 bases that were read are TGTGCCAGCAGCCGGGACACATGCTATGAACAGTAC. Residues: CASSRDTCYEQY. From start to end, the CDR3 is CASSRDTCYEQYF.